The rows below give T cell receptor beta chains drawn from one sample of a study of vaccination and CD4 T cells after COVID-19. TCRdb re-derived calls from the PCR reads in MiXCR, one entry per CDR3 protein. Among approximately 19,000 distinct CDR3 sequences listed, roughly 50% were seen once. For these TCRs, the target antigens are not known. Sequencing input: CD4+ T cells from blood, cultured in vitro. The receptors shown here come from a human donor who had recovered from COVID-19. Both conserved end residues are part of each CDR3. A D gene is named only where the DNA matches it firmly. Size is omitted from some rows. Given values are once, few, many or a class for expanded clones.

j_gene: TRBJ2-5
abundance: -
d_gene: TRBD2
v_gene: TRBV7-2
CDR3aa: CASSRRGLLAAQETQYF
CDR3nt: TGTGCCAGCAGCCGCCGAGGTTTACTAGCGGCACAAGAGACCCAGTACTTC

j_gene: TRBJ2-1
abundance: -
d_gene: TRBD2
v_gene: TRBV7-8
CDR3aa: CASSLISGPYNEQFF
CDR3nt: TGTGCCAGCAGCTTAATTAGCGGGCCATACAATGAGCAGTTCTTC

j_gene: TRBJ1-2
abundance: few
d_gene: -
v_gene: TRBV30
CDR3aa: CAWSANRERGYTF
CDR3nt: TGTGCCTGGAGTGCAAACAGGGAAAGGGGCTACACCTTC

j_gene: TRBJ1-2
abundance: few
d_gene: -
v_gene: TRBV10-3
CDR3aa: CAIKGREDYGYTF
CDR3nt: TGTGCCATCAAAGGGAGGGAAGATTATGGCTACACCTTC

j_gene: TRBJ2-7
abundance: -
d_gene: -
v_gene: TRBV6-5
CDR3aa: CASSYPSSAVPYEQYF
CDR3nt: TGTGCCAGCAGTTACCCTTCGTCGGCGGTCCCTTACGAGCAGTACTTC

j_gene: TRBJ2-3
abundance: few
d_gene: -
v_gene: TRBV24-1
CDR3aa: CATSDLGSESTDTQYF
CDR3nt: TGTGCCACCAGTGATTTGGGCAGCGAAAGCACAGATACGCAGTATTTT

j_gene: TRBJ2-3
abundance: -
d_gene: TRBD1
v_gene: TRBV20-1
CDR3aa: CSASPGTGWPGAETDTQYF
CDR3nt: TGCAGTGCTAGCCCCGGGACAGGGTGGCCGGGAGCGGAAACAGATACGCAGTATTTT

j_gene: TRBJ1-1
abundance: few
d_gene: -
v_gene: TRBV11-2
CDR3aa: CASSLLGSDSRAFF
CDR3nt: TGTGCCAGCAGCTTGCTGGGCTCCGATTCGCGAGCTTTCTTT

j_gene: TRBJ1-2
abundance: few
d_gene: -
v_gene: TRBV7-9
CDR3aa: CASSFRDGYGYTF
CDR3nt: TGTGCCAGCAGCTTCCGGGACGGCTATGGCTACACCTTC

j_gene: TRBJ2-1
abundance: -
d_gene: TRBD2
v_gene: TRBV12-5
CDR3aa: CASGPTGTSGYNEQFF
CDR3nt: TGTGCTAGTGGTCCCACCGGGACTAGCGGCTACAATGAGCAGTTCTTC

j_gene: TRBJ1-1
abundance: -
d_gene: -
v_gene: TRBV5-1
CDR3aa: CASSLTGANTEAFF
CDR3nt: TGCGCCAGCAGCTTGACGGGGGCGAACACTGAAGCTTTCTTT

j_gene: TRBJ1-2
abundance: once
d_gene: TRBD1
v_gene: TRBV12-3/TRBV12-4
CDR3aa: CASRSGQGGSNYGYTF
CDR3nt: TGTGCCAGCAGATCGGGACAGGGAGGTTCTAACTATGGCTACACCTTC

j_gene: TRBJ2-3
abundance: few
d_gene: -
v_gene: TRBV21-1
CDR3aa: CASTFRPAGGPIDTQYF
CDR3nt: TGTGCCAGCACCTTCAGGCCGGCGGGAGGGCCTATAGATACGCAGTATTTT

j_gene: TRBJ2-1
abundance: -
d_gene: TRBD2
v_gene: TRBV7-9
CDR3aa: CASSKRTRRGNEQFF
CDR3nt: TGTGCCAGCAGTAAAAGGACTAGACGGGGCAATGAGCAGTTCTTC

j_gene: TRBJ1-6
abundance: -
d_gene: -
v_gene: TRBV27
CDR3aa: CASSLSWADPNSPLHF
CDR3nt: TGTGCCAGCAGTTTGTCTTGGGCAGATCCAAATTCACCCCTCCACTTT

j_gene: TRBJ2-1
abundance: -
d_gene: TRBD1
v_gene: TRBV7-3
CDR3aa: CASSPGQGPYNEQFF
CDR3nt: TGTGCCAGCAGCCCCGGACAGGGGCCCTACAATGAGCAGTTCTTC

j_gene: TRBJ1-2
abundance: few
d_gene: -
v_gene: TRBV20-1
CDR3aa: CSASNVAFSSGYTF
CDR3nt: TGCAGTGCTAGCAATGTCGCATTCTCAAGTGGCTACACCTTC

j_gene: TRBJ2-7
abundance: -
d_gene: -
v_gene: TRBV11-2
CDR3aa: CASSLSGRGYEQYF
CDR3nt: TGTGCCAGCAGCTTATCTGGACGGGGCTACGAGCAGTACTTC

j_gene: TRBJ1-2
abundance: few
d_gene: -
v_gene: TRBV11-2
CDR3aa: CASSGGRGGGDGYTF
CDR3nt: TGTGCCAGCAGCGGGGGGAGGGGCGGCGGCGATGGCTACACCTTC

j_gene: TRBJ1-3
abundance: -
d_gene: -
v_gene: TRBV4-3
CDR3aa: CASSQDPPGGSSGNTIYF
CDR3nt: TGCGCCAGCAGCCAAGATCCCCCCGGCGGTAGCTCTGGAAACACCATATATTTT

j_gene: TRBJ2-1
abundance: once
d_gene: -
v_gene: TRBV6-1
CDR3aa: CASSVRDGPNEQFF
CDR3nt: TGTGCCAGCAGTGTCCGGGACGGACCCAATGAGCAGTTCTTC

j_gene: TRBJ2-5
abundance: -
d_gene: -
v_gene: TRBV29-1
CDR3aa: CSVDYGFGETQYF
CDR3nt: TGCAGCGTTGATTACGGGTTTGGGGAGACCCAGTACTTC

j_gene: TRBJ2-7
abundance: -
d_gene: -
v_gene: TRBV20-1
CDR3aa: CGARGAGEGQYF
CDR3nt: TGCGGTGCTAGAGGGGCAGGTGAGGGGCAGTACTTC

j_gene: TRBJ2-5
abundance: few
d_gene: -
v_gene: TRBV5-4
CDR3aa: CASSLASAAALETQYF
CDR3nt: TGTGCCAGCAGCTTGGCTTCGGCAGCCGCCTTGGAGACCCAGTACTTC

j_gene: TRBJ1-2
abundance: once
d_gene: -
v_gene: TRBV20-1
CDR3aa: CGTGVFNYGYTF
CDR3nt: TGCGGTACGGGGGTTTTCAACTATGGCTACACCTTC

j_gene: TRBJ1-2
abundance: -
d_gene: -
v_gene: TRBV4-1
CDR3aa: CASSQDYREIEGYTF
CDR3nt: TGCGCCAGCAGCCAAGACTACAGGGAAATAGAGGGCTACACCTTC

j_gene: TRBJ2-5
abundance: -
d_gene: -
v_gene: TRBV20-1
CDR3aa: CSARDRRTQETQYF
CDR3nt: TGCAGTGCTAGAGATCGGAGGACCCAAGAGACCCAGTACTTC

j_gene: TRBJ2-5
abundance: -
d_gene: TRBD2
v_gene: TRBV27
CDR3aa: CASSRTSGALETQYF
CDR3nt: TGTGCCAGCAGCCGGACTAGCGGGGCCTTAGAGACCCAGTACTTC

j_gene: TRBJ1-2
abundance: -
d_gene: TRBD1
v_gene: TRBV6-1
CDR3aa: CASSSGTGVGYTF
CDR3nt: TGTGCCAGCAGCTCCGGGACAGGGGTGGGCTACACCTTC

j_gene: TRBJ2-5
abundance: -
d_gene: TRBD2
v_gene: TRBV11-3
CDR3aa: CASSLEMTSGRWASETQYF
CDR3nt: TGTGCCAGCAGCTTAGAGATGACTAGCGGGAGGTGGGCGTCGGAGACCCAGTACTTC

j_gene: TRBJ1-4
abundance: -
d_gene: -
v_gene: TRBV18
CDR3aa: CASSPSSQALNEKLFF
CDR3nt: TGTGCCAGCTCACCATCGTCTCAGGCCCTTAATGAAAAACTGTTTTTT

j_gene: TRBJ1-5
abundance: -
d_gene: -
v_gene: TRBV3-1
CDR3aa: CASSQDQDQPQHF
CDR3nt: TGTGCCAGCAGCCAAGATCAGGATCAGCCCCAGCATTTT

j_gene: TRBJ2-3
abundance: -
d_gene: -
v_gene: TRBV6-5
CDR3aa: CASSYRWSAHSAQYF
CDR3nt: TGTGCCAGCAGTTACCGGTGGTCGGCTCATTCTGCGCAGTATTTT

j_gene: TRBJ1-5
abundance: -
d_gene: -
v_gene: TRBV12-3/TRBV12-4
CDR3aa: CASSLEEGQPQHF
CDR3nt: TGTGCCAGCAGTTTAGAAGAGGGACAGCCCCAGCATTTT

j_gene: TRBJ2-3
abundance: -
d_gene: -
v_gene: TRBV11-3
CDR3aa: CASSSGTGPGDTQYF
CDR3nt: TGTGCCAGCAGCTCCGGGACTGGCCCTGGAGATACGCAGTATTTT

j_gene: TRBJ1-1
abundance: few
d_gene: -
v_gene: TRBV7-7
CDR3aa: CASSPDQNTEAFF
CDR3nt: TGTGCTAGCAGCCCGGACCAGAACACTGAAGCTTTCTTT

j_gene: TRBJ2-7
abundance: -
d_gene: -
v_gene: TRBV5-6
CDR3aa: CASARQTYEQYF
CDR3nt: TGTGCCAGCGCCAGGCAAACCTACGAGCAGTACTTC

j_gene: TRBJ1-5
abundance: -
d_gene: -
v_gene: TRBV28
CDR3aa: CASSFSSVQNQPQHF
CDR3nt: TGTGCCAGCAGTTTCTCTAGCGTCCAAAATCAGCCCCAGCATTTT

j_gene: TRBJ1-1
abundance: -
d_gene: -
v_gene: TRBV27
CDR3aa: CASSREGQLNTEAFF
CDR3nt: TGTGCCAGCAGCAGAGAAGGACAGCTGAACACTGAAGCTTTCTTT

j_gene: TRBJ2-5
abundance: once
d_gene: -
v_gene: TRBV6-2/TRBV6-3
CDR3aa: CASSIGLRQETQYF
CDR3nt: TGTGCCAGCAGTATCGGACTTCGCCAAGAGACCCAGTACTTC